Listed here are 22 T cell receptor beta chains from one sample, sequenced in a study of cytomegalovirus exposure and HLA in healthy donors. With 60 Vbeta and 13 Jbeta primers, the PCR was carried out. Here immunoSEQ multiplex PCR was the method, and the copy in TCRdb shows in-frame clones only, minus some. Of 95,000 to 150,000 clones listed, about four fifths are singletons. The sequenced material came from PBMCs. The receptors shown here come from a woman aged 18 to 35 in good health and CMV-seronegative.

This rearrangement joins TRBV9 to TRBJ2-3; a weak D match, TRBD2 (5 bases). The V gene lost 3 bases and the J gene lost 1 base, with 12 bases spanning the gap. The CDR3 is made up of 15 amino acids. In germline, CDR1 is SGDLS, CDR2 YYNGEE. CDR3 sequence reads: CASSELEGGTDTQYF. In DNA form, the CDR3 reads TGTGCCAGCAGCGAGCTTGAGGGAGGCACAGATACGCAGTATTTT.

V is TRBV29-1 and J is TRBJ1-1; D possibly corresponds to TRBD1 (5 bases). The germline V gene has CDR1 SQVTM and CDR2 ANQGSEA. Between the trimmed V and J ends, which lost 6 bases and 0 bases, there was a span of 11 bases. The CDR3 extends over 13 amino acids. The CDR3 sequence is CSVNRFLNTEAFF. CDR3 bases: TGCAGCGTCAACAGGTTCTTGAACACTGAAGCTTTCTTT.

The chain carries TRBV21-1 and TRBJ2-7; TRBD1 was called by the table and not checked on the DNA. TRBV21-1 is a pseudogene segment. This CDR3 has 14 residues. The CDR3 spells CASSNGTGDYEQYF. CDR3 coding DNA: TGTGCCAGCAGCAACGGGACAGGGGACTACGAGCAGTACTTC.

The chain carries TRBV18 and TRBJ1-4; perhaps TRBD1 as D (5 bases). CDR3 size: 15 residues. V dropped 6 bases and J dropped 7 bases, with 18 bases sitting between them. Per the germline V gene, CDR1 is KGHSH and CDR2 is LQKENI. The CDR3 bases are TGTGCCAGCTCCTTAGTGACCTCTCAGGGTGAAAAACTGTTTTTT. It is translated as CASSLVTSQGEKLFF. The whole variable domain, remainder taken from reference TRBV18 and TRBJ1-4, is NAGVMQNPRHLVRRRGQEARLRCSPMKGHSHVYWYRQLPEEGLKFMVYLQKENIIDESGMPKERFSAEFPKEGPSILRIQQVVRGDSAAYFCASSLVTSQGEKLFFGSGTQLSVL.

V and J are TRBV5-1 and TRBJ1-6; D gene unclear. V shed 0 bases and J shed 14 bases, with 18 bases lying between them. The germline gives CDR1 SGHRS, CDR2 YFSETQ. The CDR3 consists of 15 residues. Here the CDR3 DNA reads TGCGCCAGCAGCTTGGACCCAGGCAGTGTTCTTACCCTCCACTTT. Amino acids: CASSLDPGSVLTLHF.

This CDR3 is CASSTGLAADTQYF. CDR3 nucleotide sequence: TGTGCCAGCAGCACCGGACTAGCGGCAGATACGCAGTATTTT. This rearrangement joins TRBV7-2 to TRBJ2-3; 10 nucleotides align to TRBD2. J was trimmed by 4 bases and V by 5 bases; bases with no gene match: 3. Germline-derived CDR1 and CDR2 are SGHTA and FQGNSA. The CDR3 is 14 residues long.

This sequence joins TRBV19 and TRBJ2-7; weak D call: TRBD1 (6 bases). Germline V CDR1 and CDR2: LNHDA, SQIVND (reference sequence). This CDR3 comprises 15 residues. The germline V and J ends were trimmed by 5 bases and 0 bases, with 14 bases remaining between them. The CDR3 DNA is TGTGCCAGTAGTTCCTCCCAGGGGCTCTCCTACGAGCAGTACTTC. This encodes CASSSSQGLSYEQYF.

CDR3 in amino acids: CASSRKTGIRNEAFF. DNA for the CDR3: TGTGCCAGCAGCCGTAAGACCGGGATCCGAAACGAAGCTTTCTTT. The rearrangement links TRBV6-5 to TRBJ1-1, with D hard to call. The germline gives CDR1 MNHEY, CDR2 SVGAGI. V was trimmed by 6 bases and J by 8 bases, leaving 22 bases between them. The CDR3 consists of 15 residues.

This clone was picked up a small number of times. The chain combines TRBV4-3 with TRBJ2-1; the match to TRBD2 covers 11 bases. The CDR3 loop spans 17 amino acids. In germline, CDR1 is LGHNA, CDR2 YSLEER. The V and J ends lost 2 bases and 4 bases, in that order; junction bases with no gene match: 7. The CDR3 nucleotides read TGCGCCAGCAGCCAAACAACTAGCGGGGGTGCTTACAATGAGCAGTTCTTC. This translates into CASSQTTSGGAYNEQFF.

The CDR3 protein is CASSLVGREAPYGYTF. CDR3 DNA: TGCGCCAGCAGCTTGGTCGGTAGGGAGGCCCCCTATGGCTACACCTTC. This chain joins TRBV5-1 and TRBJ1-2; D is unresolved. V lost 0 bases, J lost 4 bases, and 16 bases lay in between. This CDR3 contains 16 residues. CDR1 is SGHRS and CDR2 is YFSETQ in the germline V gene. The entire variable domain, with the rest obtained from reference TRBV5-1 and TRBJ1-2, is as follows: KAGVTQTPRYLIKTRGQQVTLSCSPISGHRSVSWYQQTPGQGLQFLFEYFSETQRNKGNFPGRFSGRQFSNSRSEMNVSTLELGDSALYLCASSLVGREAPYGYTFGSGTRLTVV.

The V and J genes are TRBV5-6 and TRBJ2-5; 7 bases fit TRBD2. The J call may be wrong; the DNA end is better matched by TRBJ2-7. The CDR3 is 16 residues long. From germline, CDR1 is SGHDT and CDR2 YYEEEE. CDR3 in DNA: TGTGCCAGCAGCTTGGTGGGGGGGGGTATGGTGTACGAGCAGTACTTC. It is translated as CASSLVGGGMVYEQYF.

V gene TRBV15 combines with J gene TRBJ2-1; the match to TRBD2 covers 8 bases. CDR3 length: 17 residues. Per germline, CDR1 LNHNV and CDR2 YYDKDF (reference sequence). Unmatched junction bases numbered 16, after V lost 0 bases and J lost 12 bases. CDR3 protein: CATSRDQVVSGENRQFF. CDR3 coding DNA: TGTGCCACCAGCAGAGATCAGGTCGTTAGCGGGGAGAATCGGCAGTTCTTC. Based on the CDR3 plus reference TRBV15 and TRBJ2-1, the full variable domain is DAMVIQNPRYQVTQFGKPVTLSCSQTLNHNVMYWYQQKSSQAPKLLFHYYDKDFNNEADTPDNFQSRRPNTSFCFLDIRSPGLGDTAMYLCATSRDQVVSGENRQFFGPGTRLTVL.

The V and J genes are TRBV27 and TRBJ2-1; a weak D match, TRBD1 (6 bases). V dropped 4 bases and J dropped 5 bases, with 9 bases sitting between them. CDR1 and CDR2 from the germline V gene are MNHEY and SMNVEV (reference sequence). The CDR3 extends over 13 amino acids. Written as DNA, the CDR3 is TGTGCCAGCAGTTATAACAGGGACAATGAGCAGTTCTTC. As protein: CASSYNRDNEQFF.

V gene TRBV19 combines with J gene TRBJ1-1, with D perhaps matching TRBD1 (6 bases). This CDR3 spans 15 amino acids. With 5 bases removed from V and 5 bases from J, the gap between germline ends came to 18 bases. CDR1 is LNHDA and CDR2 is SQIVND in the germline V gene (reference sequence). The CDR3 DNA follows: TGTGCCAGTAGTCCAAGCGGGGGGGCGCGGACTGAAGCTTTCTTT. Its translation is CASSPSGGARTEAFF. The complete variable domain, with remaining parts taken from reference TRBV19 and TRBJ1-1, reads DGGITQSPKYLFRKEGQNVTLSCEQNLNHDAMYWYRQDPGQGLRLIYYSQIVNDFQKGDIAEGYSVSREKKESFPLTVTSAQKNPTAFYLCASSPSGGARTEAFFGQGTRLTVV.

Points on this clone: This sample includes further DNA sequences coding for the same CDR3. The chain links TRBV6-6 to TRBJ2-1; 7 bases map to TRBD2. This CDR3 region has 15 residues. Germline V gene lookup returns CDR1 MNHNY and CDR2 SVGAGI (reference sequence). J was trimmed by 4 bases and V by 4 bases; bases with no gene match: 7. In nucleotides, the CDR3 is TGTGCCAGCAGTTCACTAGCGAGGGAGTACAATGAGCAGTTCTTC. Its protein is CASSSLAREYNEQFF.

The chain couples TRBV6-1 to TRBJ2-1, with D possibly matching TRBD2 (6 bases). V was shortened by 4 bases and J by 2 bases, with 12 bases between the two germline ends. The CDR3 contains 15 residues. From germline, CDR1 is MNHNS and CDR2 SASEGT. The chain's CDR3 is CASSVRGSAYNEQFF. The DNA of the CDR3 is TGTGCCAGCAGTGTTCGGGGGAGCGCCTACAATGAGCAGTTCTTC.

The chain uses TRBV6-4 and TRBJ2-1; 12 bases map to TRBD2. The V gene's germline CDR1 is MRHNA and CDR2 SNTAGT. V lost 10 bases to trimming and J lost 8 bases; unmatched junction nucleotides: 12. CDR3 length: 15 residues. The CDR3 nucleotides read TGTGCCACCCGATTCCTAGCGGGAGGGGTTTATGAGCAGTTCTTC. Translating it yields CATRFLAGGVYEQFF.

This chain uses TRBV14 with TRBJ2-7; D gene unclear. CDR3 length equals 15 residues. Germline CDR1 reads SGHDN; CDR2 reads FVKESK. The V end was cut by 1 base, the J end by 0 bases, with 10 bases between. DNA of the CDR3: TGTGCCAGCAGCCAAGGACTCCTTCGCTCCTACGAGCAGTACTTC. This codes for CASSQGLLRSYEQYF.

The CDR3: CASSSPYGPLSYNEQFF. CDR3 nucleotide sequence: TGTGCCAGTAGTTCCCCCTATGGGCCATTATCCTACAATGAGCAGTTCTTC. This chain uses TRBV19 with TRBJ2-1; D not resolved. V was cut by 5 bases and J by 1 base, with 18 bases left in between. CDR3 length: 17 amino acids. The germline CDR1 and CDR2 sequences are LNHDA and SQIVND (reference sequence).

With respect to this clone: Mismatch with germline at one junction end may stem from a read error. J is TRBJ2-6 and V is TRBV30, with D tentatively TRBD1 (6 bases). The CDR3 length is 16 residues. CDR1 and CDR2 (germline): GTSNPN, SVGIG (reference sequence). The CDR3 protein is CAWSGPRTAGANGLTF. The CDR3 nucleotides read TGTGCCTGGAGTGGCCCACGGACAGCTGGGGCCAACGGCCTGACTTTC.

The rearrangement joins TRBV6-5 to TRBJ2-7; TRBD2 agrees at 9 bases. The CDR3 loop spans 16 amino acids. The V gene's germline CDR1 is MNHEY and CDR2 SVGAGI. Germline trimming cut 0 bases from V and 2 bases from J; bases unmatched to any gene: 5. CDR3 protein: CASSYSGLARPYEQYF. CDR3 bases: TGTGCCAGCAGTTACTCGGGACTAGCCCGTCCCTACGAGCAGTACTTC.

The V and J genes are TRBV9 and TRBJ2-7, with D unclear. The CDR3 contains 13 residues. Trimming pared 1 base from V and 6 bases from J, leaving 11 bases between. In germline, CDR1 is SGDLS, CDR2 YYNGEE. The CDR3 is CASSVYSSGEQYF. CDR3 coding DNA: TGTGCCAGCAGCGTATACTCTTCGGGCGAGCAGTACTTC. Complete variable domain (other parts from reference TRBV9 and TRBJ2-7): DSGVTQTPKHLITATGQRVTLRCSPRSGDLSVYWYQQSLDQGLQFLIQYYNGEERAKGNILERFSAQQFPDLHSELNLSSLELGDSALYFCASSVYSSGEQYFGPGTRLTVT.